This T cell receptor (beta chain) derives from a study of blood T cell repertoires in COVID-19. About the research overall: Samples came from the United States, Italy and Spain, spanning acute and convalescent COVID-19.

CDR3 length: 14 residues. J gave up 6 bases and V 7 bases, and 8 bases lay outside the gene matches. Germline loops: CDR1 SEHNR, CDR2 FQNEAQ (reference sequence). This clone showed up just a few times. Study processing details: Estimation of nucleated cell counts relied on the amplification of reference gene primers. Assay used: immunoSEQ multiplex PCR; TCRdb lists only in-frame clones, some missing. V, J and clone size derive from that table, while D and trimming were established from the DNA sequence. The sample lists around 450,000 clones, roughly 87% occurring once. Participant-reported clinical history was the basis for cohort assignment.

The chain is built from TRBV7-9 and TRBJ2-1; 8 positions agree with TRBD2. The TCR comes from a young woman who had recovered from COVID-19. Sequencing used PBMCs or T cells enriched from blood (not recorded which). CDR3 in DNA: TGTGCCAGCACCTTTAGCGGGGCTGGCAATGAGCAGTTCTTC. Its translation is CASTFSGAGNEQFF.